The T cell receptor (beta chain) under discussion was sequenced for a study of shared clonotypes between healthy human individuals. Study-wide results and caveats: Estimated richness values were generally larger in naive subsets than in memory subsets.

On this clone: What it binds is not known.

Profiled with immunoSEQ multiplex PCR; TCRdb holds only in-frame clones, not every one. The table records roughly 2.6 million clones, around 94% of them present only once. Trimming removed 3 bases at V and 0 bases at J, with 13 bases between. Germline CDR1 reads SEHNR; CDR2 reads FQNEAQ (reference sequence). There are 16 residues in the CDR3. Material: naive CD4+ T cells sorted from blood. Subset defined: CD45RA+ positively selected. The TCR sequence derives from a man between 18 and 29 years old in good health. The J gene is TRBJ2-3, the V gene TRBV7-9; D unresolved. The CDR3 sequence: CASSFRTTASTDTQYF. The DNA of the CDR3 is TGTGCCAGCAGCTTTCGTACAACGGCTAGCACAGATACGCAGTATTTT. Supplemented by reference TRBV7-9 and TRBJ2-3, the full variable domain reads DTGVSQNPRHKITKRGQNVTFRCDPISEHNRLYWYRQTLGQGPEFLTYFQNEAQLEKSRLLSDRFSAERPKGSFSTLEIQRTEQGDSAMYLCASSFRTTASTDTQYFGPGTRLTVL.